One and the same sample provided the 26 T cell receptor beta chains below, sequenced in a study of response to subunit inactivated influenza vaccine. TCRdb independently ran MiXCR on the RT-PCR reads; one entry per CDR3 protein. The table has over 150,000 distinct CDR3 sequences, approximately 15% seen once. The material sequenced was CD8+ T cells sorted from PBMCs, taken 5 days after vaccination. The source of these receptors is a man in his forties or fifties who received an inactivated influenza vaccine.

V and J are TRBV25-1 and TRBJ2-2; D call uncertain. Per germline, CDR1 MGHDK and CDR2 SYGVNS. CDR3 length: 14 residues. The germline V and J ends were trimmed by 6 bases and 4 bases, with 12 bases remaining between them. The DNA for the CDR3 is TGTGCCAGCAGGGTCCCGGGCCCCACCGGGGAGCTGTTTTTT. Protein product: CASRVPGPTGELFF.

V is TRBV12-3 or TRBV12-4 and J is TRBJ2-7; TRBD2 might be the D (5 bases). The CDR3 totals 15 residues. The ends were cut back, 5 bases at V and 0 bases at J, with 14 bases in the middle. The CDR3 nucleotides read TGTGCCAGCAGTCCGTTGGGCGGGCACTCCTACGAGCAGTACTTC. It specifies CASSPLGGHSYEQYF.

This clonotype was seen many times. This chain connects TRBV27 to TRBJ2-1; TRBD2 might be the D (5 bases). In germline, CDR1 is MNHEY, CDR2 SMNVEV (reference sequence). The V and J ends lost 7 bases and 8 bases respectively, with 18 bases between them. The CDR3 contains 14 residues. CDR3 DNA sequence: TGTGCCAGCACTTTTCGGGTCGGGGTGGATGAGCAGTTCTTC. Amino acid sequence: CASTFRVGVDEQFF.

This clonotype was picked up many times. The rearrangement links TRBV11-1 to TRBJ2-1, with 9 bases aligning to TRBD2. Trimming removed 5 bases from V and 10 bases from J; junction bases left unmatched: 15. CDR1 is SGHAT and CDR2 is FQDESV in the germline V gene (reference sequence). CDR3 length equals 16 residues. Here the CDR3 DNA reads TGTGCCAGCAGCATAGGGACTAGCTCTTTTGGGGAGGAGCAGTTCTTC. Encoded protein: CASSIGTSSFGEEQFF.

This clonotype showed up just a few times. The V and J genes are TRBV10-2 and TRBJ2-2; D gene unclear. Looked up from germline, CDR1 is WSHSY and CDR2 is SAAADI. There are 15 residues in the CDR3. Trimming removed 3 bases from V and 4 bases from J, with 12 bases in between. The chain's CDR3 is CASSDLSPGTGELFF. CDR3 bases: TGCGCCAGCAGTGATTTATCCCCCGGCACCGGGGAGCTGTTTTTT.

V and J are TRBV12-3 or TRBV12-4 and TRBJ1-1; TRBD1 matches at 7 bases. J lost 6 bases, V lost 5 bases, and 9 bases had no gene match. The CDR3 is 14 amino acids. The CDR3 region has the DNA TGTGCCAGCAGTCTATACGTGACAGGGCCTGAAGCTTTCTTT. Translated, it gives CASSLYVTGPEAFF.

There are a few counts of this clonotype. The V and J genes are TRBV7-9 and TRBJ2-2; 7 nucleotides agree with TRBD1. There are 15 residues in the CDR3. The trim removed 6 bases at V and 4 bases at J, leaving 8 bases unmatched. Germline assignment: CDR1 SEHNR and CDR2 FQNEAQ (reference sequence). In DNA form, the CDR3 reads TGTGCCAGCAGTCTCGGGACAGTGGCCACCGGGGAGCTGTTTTTT. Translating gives CASSLGTVATGELFF.

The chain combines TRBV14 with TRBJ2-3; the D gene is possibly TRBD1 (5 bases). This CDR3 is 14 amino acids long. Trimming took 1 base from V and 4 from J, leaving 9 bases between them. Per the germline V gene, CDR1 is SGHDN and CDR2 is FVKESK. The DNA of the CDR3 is TGTGCCAGCAGCCAAGTTCAAGGGGCAGATACGCAGTATTTT. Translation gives CASSQVQGADTQYF.

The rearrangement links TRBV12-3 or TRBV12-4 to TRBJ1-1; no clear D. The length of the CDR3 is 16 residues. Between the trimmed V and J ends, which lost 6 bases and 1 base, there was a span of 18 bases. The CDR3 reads CASSDRVDPSNTEAFF. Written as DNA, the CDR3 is TGTGCCAGCAGCGATAGAGTAGATCCGTCGAACACTGAAGCTTTCTTT.

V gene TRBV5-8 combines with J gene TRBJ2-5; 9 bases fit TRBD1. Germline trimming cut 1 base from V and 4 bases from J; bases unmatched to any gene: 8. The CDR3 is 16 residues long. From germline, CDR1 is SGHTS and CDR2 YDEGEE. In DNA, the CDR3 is TGTGCCAGCAGCTTGTTACAGGGGGCAAATGGAGAGACCCAGTACTTC. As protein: CASSLLQGANGETQYF. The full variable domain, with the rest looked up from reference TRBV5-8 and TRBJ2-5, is EAGVTQSPTHLIKTRGQQATLRCSPISGHTSVYWYQQALGLGLQFLLWYDEGEERNRGNFPPRFSGRQFPNYSSELNVNALELEDSALYLCASSLLQGANGETQYFGPGTRLLVL.

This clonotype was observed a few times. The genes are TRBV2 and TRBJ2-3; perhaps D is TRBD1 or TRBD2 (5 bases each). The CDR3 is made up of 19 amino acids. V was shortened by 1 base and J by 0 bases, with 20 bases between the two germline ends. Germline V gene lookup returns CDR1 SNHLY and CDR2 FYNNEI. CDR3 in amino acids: CASSEVLTSWGGSTDTQYF. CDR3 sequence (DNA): TGTGCCAGCAGTGAAGTGTTGACGTCCTGGGGCGGGAGCACAGATACGCAGTATTTT.

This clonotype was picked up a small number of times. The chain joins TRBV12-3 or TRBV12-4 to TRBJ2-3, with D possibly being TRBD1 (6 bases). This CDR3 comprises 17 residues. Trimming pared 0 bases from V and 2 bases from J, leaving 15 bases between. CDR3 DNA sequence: TGTGCCAGCAGTTTAGCGGACAGCGGATTGTTCACAGATACGCAGTATTTT. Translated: CASSLADSGLFTDTQYF.

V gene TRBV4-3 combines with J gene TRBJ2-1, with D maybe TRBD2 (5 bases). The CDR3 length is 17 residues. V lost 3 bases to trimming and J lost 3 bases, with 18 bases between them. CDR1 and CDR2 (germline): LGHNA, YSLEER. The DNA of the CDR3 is TGCGCCAGCAGCCAGGGCCCGCGTATGGGGAGCTACAATGAGCAGTTCTTC. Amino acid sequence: CASSQGPRMGSYNEQFF.

The CDR3 DNA reads as TGCAGCGTTGAAAACAGGCTCGGGAACGGGGAGCTGTTTTTT. As protein: CSVENRLGNGELFF. The gene calls are TRBV29-1 and TRBJ2-2; D is perhaps TRBD1 or TRBD2 (5 bases each). V was clipped by 2 bases and J by 7 bases, with 14 bases between them. CDR3 length: 14 residues. Germline V gives CDR1 SQVTM, CDR2 ANQGSEA.

The CDR3 DNA sequence: TGTGCCATCAGTGATGCAAGGGGGCAGACTTCAACTAATGAAAAACTGTTTTTT. Protein sequence: CAISDARGQTSTNEKLFF. The V and J genes are TRBV10-3 and TRBJ1-4; TRBD1 agrees at 7 bases. Losses at the gene ends were 3 bases for V and 0 bases for J; bases not matched to a gene: 10. CDR1 and CDR2 (germline): ENHRY, SYGVKD. This CDR3 has 18 residues.

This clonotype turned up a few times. CDR3 nucleotides: TGTGCCAGCAGTTTAGCAGGGATGTCCTACAATGAGCAGTTCTTC. This sequence encodes CASSLAGMSYNEQFF. The chain joins TRBV12-3 or TRBV12-4 to TRBJ2-1; D is unclear. The CDR3 loop spans 15 amino acids. V was trimmed by 0 bases and J by 1 base, leaving 7 bases between them.

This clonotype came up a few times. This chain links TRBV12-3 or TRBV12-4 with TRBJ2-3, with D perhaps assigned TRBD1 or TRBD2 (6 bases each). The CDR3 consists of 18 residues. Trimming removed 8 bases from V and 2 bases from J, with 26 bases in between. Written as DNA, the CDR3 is TGTGCCAGCGTCCCCACACCTAAGAAGGAGGGGGACACAGATACGCAGTATTTT. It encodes CASVPTPKKEGDTDTQYF.

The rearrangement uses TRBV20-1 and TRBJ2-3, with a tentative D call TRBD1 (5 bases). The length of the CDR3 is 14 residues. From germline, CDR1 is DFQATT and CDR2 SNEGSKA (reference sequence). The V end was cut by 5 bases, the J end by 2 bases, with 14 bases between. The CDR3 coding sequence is TGCAGTGCTGGACAAACGTCTGACACAGATACGCAGTATTTT. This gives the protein CSAGQTSDTDTQYF.

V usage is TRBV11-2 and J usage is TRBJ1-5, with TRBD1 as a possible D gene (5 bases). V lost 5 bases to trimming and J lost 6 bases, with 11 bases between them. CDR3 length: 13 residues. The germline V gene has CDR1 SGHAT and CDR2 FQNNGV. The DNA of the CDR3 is TGTGCCAGCAGCCCGACAGATCTTCAGCCCCAGCATTTT. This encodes CASSPTDLQPQHF.

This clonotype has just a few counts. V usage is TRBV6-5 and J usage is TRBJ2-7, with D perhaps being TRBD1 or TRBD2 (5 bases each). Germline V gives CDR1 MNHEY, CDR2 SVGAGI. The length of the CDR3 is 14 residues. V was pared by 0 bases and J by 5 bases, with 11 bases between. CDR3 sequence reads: CASSYSTGPDEQYF. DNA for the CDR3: TGTGCCAGCAGTTACTCAACGGGGCCCGACGAGCAGTACTTC.

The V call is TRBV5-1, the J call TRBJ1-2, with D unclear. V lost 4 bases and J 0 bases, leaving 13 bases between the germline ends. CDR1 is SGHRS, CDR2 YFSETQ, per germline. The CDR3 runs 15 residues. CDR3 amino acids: CASSGMSAPNYGYTF. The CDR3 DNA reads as TGCGCCAGCAGCGGAATGTCGGCTCCTAACTATGGCTACACCTTC.

CDR3 loop: CASIPGTTNTEAFF. In nucleotides, the CDR3 is TGCGCCAGCATCCCGGGCACAACGAACACTGAAGCTTTCTTT. The chain has TRBV5-1 and TRBJ1-1, with D unclear. CDR1 and CDR2 from the germline V gene are SGHRS and YFSETQ. The CDR3 covers 14 residues. V lost 6 bases, J lost 1 base, and 13 bases lay in between.

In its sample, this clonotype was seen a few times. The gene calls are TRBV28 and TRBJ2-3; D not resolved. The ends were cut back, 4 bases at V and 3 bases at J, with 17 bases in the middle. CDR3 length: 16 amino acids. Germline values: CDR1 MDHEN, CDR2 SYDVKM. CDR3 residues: CASSSLSGARTDTQYF. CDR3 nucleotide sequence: TGTGCCAGCAGTTCTCTGAGTGGAGCGCGGACAGATACGCAGTATTTT.

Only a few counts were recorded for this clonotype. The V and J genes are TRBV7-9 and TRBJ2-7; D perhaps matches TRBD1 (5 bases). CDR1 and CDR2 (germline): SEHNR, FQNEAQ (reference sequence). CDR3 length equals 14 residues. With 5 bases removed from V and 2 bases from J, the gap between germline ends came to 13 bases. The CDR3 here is CASSPSGRTYEQYF. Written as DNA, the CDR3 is TGTGCCAGCAGCCCCTCAGGGCGTACCTACGAGCAGTACTTC. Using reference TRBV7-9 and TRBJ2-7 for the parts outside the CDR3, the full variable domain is DTGVSQNPRHKITKRGQNVTFRCDPISEHNRLYWYRQTLGQGPEFLTYFQNEAQLEKSRLLSDRFSAERPKGSFSTLEIQRTEQGDSAMYLCASSPSGRTYEQYFGPGTRLTVT.

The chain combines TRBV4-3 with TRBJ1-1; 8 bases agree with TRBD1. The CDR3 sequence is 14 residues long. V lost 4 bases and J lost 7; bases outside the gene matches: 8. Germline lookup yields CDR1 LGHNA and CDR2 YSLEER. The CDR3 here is CASSRTPGGLEAFF. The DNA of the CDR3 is TGCGCCAGCAGCCGCACGCCAGGGGGCCTTGAAGCTTTCTTT.

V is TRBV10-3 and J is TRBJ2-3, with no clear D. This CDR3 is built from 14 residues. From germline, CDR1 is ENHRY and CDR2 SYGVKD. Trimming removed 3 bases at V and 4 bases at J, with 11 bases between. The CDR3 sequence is CAISEGYGADTQYF. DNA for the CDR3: TGTGCCATCAGTGAAGGTTACGGCGCAGATACGCAGTATTTT.